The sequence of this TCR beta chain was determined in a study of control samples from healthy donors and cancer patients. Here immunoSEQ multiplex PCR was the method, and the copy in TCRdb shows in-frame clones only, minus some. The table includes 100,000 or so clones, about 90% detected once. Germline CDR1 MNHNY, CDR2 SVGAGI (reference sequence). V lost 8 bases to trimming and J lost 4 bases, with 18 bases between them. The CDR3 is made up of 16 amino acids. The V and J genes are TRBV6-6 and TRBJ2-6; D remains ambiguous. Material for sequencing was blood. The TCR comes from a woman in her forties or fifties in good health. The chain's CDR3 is CASRTPLLRGANVLTF. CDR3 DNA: TGTGCCAGCCGTACACCCCTCTTGAGAGGGGCCAACGTCCTGACTTTC.